A selection of T cell receptor beta chains follows, all from one sample in a study of cytomegalovirus exposure and HLA in healthy donors. Libraries were prepared by immunoSEQ multiplex PCR; TCRdb keeps only in-frame clonotypes and omits some of them. The repertoire table contains approximately 120,000 clones. Sequences were obtained from PBMCs. Source of these receptors: a man aged 25 to 40 in good health and CMV-seronegative. Each CDR3 is given with its conserved first and last residue. D genes are given only for firm matches.

TRBV18	TRBJ2-3	TRBD2	TGTGCCAGTCTAGCGGGGGACACAGATACGCAGTATTTT	CASLAGDTDTQYF
TRBV25-1	TRBJ2-7	.	TGTGCCAGCAGTGAATTGGAGTACGAGCAGTACTTC	CASSELEYEQYF
TRBV6-5	TRBJ1-2	.	TGTGCCAGCAGACACATAATCTATGGCTACACCTTC	CASRHIIYGYTF
TRBV5-1	TRBJ2-1	.	TGCGCCAGCAGCTCGGAGACCTACAATGAGCAGTTCTTC	CASSSETYNEQFF
TRBV30	TRBJ2-3	TRBD2	TGTGCCGGGGGACTAGCGGTGGGAGGTACGCAGTATTTT	CAGGLAVGGTQYF
TRBV9	TRBJ2-2	.	TGTGCCAGCAGCGTAGGACGGAGAAACACCGGGGAGCTGTTTTTT	CASSVGRRNTGELFF
TRBV5-4	TRBJ2-2	TRBD2	TGTGCCAGCAGCTCGCCGACTAGCGGGACGAACACCGGGGAGCTGTTTTTT	CASSSPTSGTNTGELFF
TRBV4-2	TRBJ1-2	TRBD1	TGTGCCAGCAGCCAAGACGTGGGGGGACAGATATATGGCTACACCTTC	CASSQDVGGQIYGYTF
TRBV27	TRBJ1-1	.	TGTGCCAGCAGGGATTGGACACTGAACACTGAAGCTTTCTTT	CASRDWTLNTEAFF
TRBV2	TRBJ1-6	TRBD1	TGTGCCAGCAATGGTAACAGGGGCCTGGGTTCACCCCTCCACTTT	CASNGNRGLGSPLHF
TRBV5-5	TRBJ2-1	.	TGTGCCAGCAGCTTGTTAGGGAGCAGTGAGCAGTTCTTC	CASSLLGSSEQFF
TRBV5-1	TRBJ2-3	.	TGCGCCAGCAGCCATGTTCGGGAGAGCACAGATACGCAGTATTTT	CASSHVRESTDTQYF
TRBV5-8	TRBJ2-7	.	TGTGCCAGCAGCATCAGGGCCGCGGGAAGTGAGCAGTACTTC	CASSIRAAGSEQYF
TRBV30	TRBJ2-7	.	TGTGCCTGGAGTGTGGGACTCTACGAGCAGTACTTC	CAWSVGLYEQYF
TRBV5-4	TRBJ2-3	TRBD2	TGTGCCAGCAGCCGGGGGGGGAGCACAGATACGCAGTATTTT	CASSRGGSTDTQYF
TRBV28	TRBJ2-7	TRBD2	TGTGCCAGCAGGGATATAGCGGGAGGGCCTTACGAGCAGTACTTC	CASRDIAGGPYEQYF
TRBV6-5	TRBJ2-1	TRBD1	TGTGCCAGCAGTTGGGGGACAGGGGGCCAACGTGAGCAGTTCTTC	CASSWGTGGQREQFF
TRBV28	TRBJ1-5	.	TGTGCCAGCAGTTTCCTCTCGGGAGGGCAGCCCCAGCATTTT	CASSFLSGGQPQHF
TRBV19	TRBJ2-5	.	TGTGCCAGTACCGGGCGGGGCGACCAAGAGACCCAGTACTTC	CASTGRGDQETQYF
TRBV5-4	TRBJ2-3	.	TGTGCCAGCAGCTTGTCGGGGGGCGCGGATACGCAGTATTTT	CASSLSGGADTQYF
TRBV18	TRBJ2-6	TRBD1	TGTGCCAGCTCACCAGAAGGGGGCTGGGACCGTCGCTCTGGGGCCAACGTCCTGACTTTC	CASSPEGGWDRRSGANVLTF
TRBV18	TRBJ2-5	.	TGTGCCAGCTCACCCCAGGGGAACCAAGAGACCCAGTACTTC	CASSPQGNQETQYF